A single sample gave rise to the 9 T cell receptor beta chains below, sequenced in a study of shared clonotypes between healthy human individuals. Profiling relied on immunoSEQ multiplex PCR, and the TCRdb table lists in-frame clones only, not all of them. The sample carries some 2.4 million clones, 90% to 95% recorded once. Sequenced input: naive CD4+ T cells from PBMCs. Described subset: CD45RA+ positively selected. These receptors originate from a man between 18 and 29 years old in good health. Some clones in this sample may be carry-over from other donors' samples.

CDR3 residues: CASSVLGGGEQFF. The CDR3 nucleotides read TGCGCCAGCAGCGTACTAGGGGGCGGTGAGCAGTTCTTC. This chain connects TRBV5-1 to TRBJ2-1; 7 bases align to TRBD1. The CDR3 loop spans 13 amino acids. Germline V lookup: CDR1 SGHRS, CDR2 YFSETQ. V lost 4 bases, J lost 9 bases, and 7 bases stayed unmatched.

This rearrangement joins TRBV7-9 to TRBJ1-6; 11 bases line up with TRBD1. With V trimmed by 3 bases and J by 9 bases, 4 bases remained unmatched. This CDR3 is 15 amino acids long. Germline V gene sequence: CDR1 SEHNR, CDR2 FQNEAQ (reference sequence). Here the CDR3 reads CASSLGTGGVSPLHF. The CDR3 DNA sequence: TGTGCCAGCAGCTTGGGGACAGGGGGTGTTTCACCCCTCCACTTT. Combining the CDR3 with reference TRBV7-9 and TRBJ1-6 gives the whole variable domain DTGVSQNPRHKITKRGQNVTFRCDPISEHNRLYWYRQTLGQGPEFLTYFQNEAQLEKSRLLSDRFSAERPKGSFSTLEIQRTEQGDSAMYLCASSLGTGGVSPLHFGNGTRLTVT.

This chain links TRBV6-4 with TRBJ1-4; D gene ambiguous. Germline CDR1 and CDR2: MRHNA and SNTAGT. V was clipped by 5 bases and J by 8 bases, with 12 bases between them. This CDR3 is 13 amino acids long. CDR3 sequence: CASSRTYGEKLFF. CDR3 nucleotides: TGTGCCAGCAGTCGGACGTATGGAGAAAAACTGTTTTTT.

The rearrangement joins TRBV5-6 to TRBJ1-3; the D is unclear. The CDR3 covers 14 residues. Germline CDR1 SGHDT, CDR2 YYEEEE. Trimming pared 1 base from V and 4 bases from J, leaving 9 bases between. CDR3 DNA sequence: TGTGCCAGCAGCTTGTTCGGGGTCGGAAACACCATATATTTT. It encodes CASSLFGVGNTIYF.

The chain uses TRBV7-9 and TRBJ1-1, with 12 bases aligning to TRBD1. The CDR3 is made up of 15 amino acids. In germline, CDR1 is SEHNR, CDR2 FQNEAQ (reference sequence). The trim removed 4 bases at V and 11 bases at J, leaving 11 bases unmatched. CDR3 nucleotides: TGTGCCAGCAGCTCCTCTATGGGGACAGGGGGCAGCGCTTTCTTT. It translates to CASSSSMGTGGSAFF. The full variable domain, rest sourced from reference TRBV7-9 and TRBJ1-1, is DTGVSQNPRHKITKRGQNVTFRCDPISEHNRLYWYRQTLGQGPEFLTYFQNEAQLEKSRLLSDRFSAERPKGSFSTLEIQRTEQGDSAMYLCASSSSMGTGGSAFFGQGTRLTVV.

CDR3 in amino acids: CASSLSGGRSYEQYF. The CDR3 DNA reads TGTGCCAGCAGCTTGTCCGGGGGTCGCTCCTACGAGCAGTACTTC. The J gene is TRBJ2-7, the V gene TRBV11-2, with TRBD2 as a possible D gene (6 bases). The germline V gene has CDR1 SGHAT and CDR2 FQNNGV. CDR3 length: 15 amino acids. V lost 3 bases to trimming and J lost 0 bases, with 12 bases between them.

V and J are TRBV9 and TRBJ2-3; D may match TRBD1 or TRBD2 (5 bases each). The V gene's germline CDR1 is SGDLS and CDR2 YYNGEE. The ends were cut back, 4 bases at V and 5 bases at J, with 20 bases in the middle. This CDR3 contains 16 residues. The DNA for the CDR3 is TGTGCCAGCAGCCCCCGGGGCCGATCCTGGGTAGATACGCAGTATTTT. This codes for CASSPRGRSWVDTQYF.

This rearrangement joins TRBV11-2 to TRBJ1-1, with 8 bases identical to TRBD1. This CDR3 is 15 amino acids long. Germline CDR1 reads SGHAT; CDR2 reads FQNNGV. With V trimmed by 5 bases and J by 4 bases, 9 bases remained unmatched. CDR3 nucleotides: TGTGCCAGCAGCACAGACAGGGGAGTAGGCACTGAAGCTTTCTTT. This translates into CASSTDRGVGTEAFF.

V usage is TRBV7-9 and J usage is TRBJ2-5, with a possible D match to TRBD1 (6 bases). The CDR3 sequence is 15 residues long. The V and J ends lost 4 bases and 4 bases respectively, with 16 bases between them. The germline V gene has CDR1 SEHNR and CDR2 FQNEAQ (reference sequence). CDR3 nucleotides: TGTGCCAGCAGCTCGCCTCAGGGGCGAGGAGAGACCCAGTACTTC. It translates to CASSSPQGRGETQYF.